The present TCR beta chain was sequenced within a study of CD8 T cells in Susac syndrome. The RNA input was roughly 0.45 to 1 ug, and it was reverse transcribed with random hexamers. TCRdb re-called the immunoSEQ multiplex PCR reads with MiXCR, one entry per CDR3 protein. The sample holds about 200,000 distinct CDR3 sequences, around 95% seen once. The V gene's germline CDR1 is SEHNR and CDR2 FQNEAQ (reference sequence). The CDR3 runs 14 residues. V was pared by 6 bases and J by 3 bases, with 7 bases of the junction left unmatched. Healthy donors served as age- and sex-matched controls. As to this clonotype: Because it lacks the conserved phenylalanine or tryptophan at the end, this CDR3 is likely a read error.

The chain employs TRBV7-9 and TRBJ2-5; 7 bases are shared with TRBD2. Sequenced material: CD4+ T cells from PBMCs. This clonotype was obtained from a human donor in good health. Written as DNA, the CDR3 is TGTGCCAGCAGACGCGGGGAGGGAGAAGAGACCCAGTACTTG. Translation: CASRRGEGEETQYL.